Ten or more counts support the clone carrying this T cell receptor beta chain. Its antigen is currently unknown. The data are from a study of T cell repertoires in cytomegalovirus infection. Study summary: Both a matching HLA type and CMV infection were indicated by public TCR beta signatures. Study-wide findings and caveats: Frequencies of public TCR beta families were cumulated, and this identified carriers of CMV plus the relevant HLA. There were HLA-C-restricted CMV-specific TCR beta clonotypes dominating the ex vivo response.

TCRdb reanalysed the reads using MiXCR and keeps one entry per CDR3 protein. The sample records approximately 250,000 distinct CDR3 sequences, roughly 9% being singletons. Sequences were obtained from PBMCs. The receptor was isolated from a human donor in good health (CMV status not recorded). Some clones in this sample may be carry-over from other donors' samples.

CDR3 in amino acids: CASSLGSQFYLSYEQYF. Here the CDR3 DNA reads TGTGCCAGCAGCTTAGGATCGCAGTTCTATCTTTCCTACGAGCAGTACTTC. The chain couples TRBV7-2 to TRBJ2-7; D is ambiguous. Germline CDR1 reads SGHTA; CDR2 reads FQGNSA. Trimming stripped 1 base from V and 1 base from J, with 17 bases between. This CDR3 has 17 residues.